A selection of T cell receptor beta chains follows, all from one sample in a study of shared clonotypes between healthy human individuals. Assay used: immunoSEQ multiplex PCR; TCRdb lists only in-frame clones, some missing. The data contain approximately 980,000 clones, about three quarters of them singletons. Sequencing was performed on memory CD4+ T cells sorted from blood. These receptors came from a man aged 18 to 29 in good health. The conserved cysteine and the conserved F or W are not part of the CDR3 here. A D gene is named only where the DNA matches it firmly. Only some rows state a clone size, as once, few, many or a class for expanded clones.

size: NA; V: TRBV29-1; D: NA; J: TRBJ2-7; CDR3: SVEQGHEQY
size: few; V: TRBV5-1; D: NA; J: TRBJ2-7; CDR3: ASSLRPDEQY
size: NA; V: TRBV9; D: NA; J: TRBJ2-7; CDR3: ASSVELSRGEQY
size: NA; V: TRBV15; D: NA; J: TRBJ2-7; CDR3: ATSRDRQVNEQY
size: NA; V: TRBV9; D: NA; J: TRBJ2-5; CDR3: ASSVGLTQETQY
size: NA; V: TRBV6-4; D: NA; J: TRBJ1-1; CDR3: ASREDIMATEAF
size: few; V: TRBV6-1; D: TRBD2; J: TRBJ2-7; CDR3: ASKALAGSYEQY
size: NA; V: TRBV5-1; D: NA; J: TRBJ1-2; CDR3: ASSRDSYGYT
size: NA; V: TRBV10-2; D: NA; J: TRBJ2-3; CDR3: ASSGQILTDTQY
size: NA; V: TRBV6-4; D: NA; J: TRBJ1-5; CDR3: ASAVLGVGNQPQH
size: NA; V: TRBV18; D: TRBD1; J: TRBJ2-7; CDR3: ASSPSDRGSYEQY
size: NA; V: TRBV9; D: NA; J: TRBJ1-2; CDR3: ASSVGRVDYGYT
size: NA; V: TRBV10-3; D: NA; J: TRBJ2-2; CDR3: AISEQENTGELF
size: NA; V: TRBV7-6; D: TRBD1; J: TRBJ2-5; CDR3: ASSPISGQGIQETQY
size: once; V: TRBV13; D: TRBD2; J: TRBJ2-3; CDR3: ASSRSGGARLDTQY
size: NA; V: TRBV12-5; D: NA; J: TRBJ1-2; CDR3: ASGLAVSREGYT
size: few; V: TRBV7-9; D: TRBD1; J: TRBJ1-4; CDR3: ASSWSGQGYEKLF
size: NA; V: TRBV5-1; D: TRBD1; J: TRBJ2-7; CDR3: ASSYSTGTGGSEQY
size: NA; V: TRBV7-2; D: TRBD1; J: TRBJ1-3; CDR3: ASSSRGQGANTIY
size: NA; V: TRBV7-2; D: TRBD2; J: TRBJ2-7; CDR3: ASSLRLAGGNEQY
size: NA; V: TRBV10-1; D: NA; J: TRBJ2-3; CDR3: ASSAQVADTQY
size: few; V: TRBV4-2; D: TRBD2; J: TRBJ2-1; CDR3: ASSQRTSGSYNEQF
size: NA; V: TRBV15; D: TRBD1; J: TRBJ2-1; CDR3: ATSSFGTGRNEQF
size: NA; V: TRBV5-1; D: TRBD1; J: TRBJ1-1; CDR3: ASSLGQGGHTEAF
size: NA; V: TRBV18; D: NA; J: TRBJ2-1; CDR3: ASSPRGVGEQF
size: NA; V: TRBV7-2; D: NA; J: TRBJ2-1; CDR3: ASSLKGGVARAGYNEQF
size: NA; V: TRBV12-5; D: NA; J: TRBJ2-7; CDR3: ASGLEHESYEQY
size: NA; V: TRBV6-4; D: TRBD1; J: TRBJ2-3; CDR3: ASSPDRGDTQY
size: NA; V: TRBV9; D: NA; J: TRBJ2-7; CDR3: ASSVELGQPYEQY
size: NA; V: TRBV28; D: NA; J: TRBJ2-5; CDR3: ASNGGHQETQY
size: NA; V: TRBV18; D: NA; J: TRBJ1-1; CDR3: ASSPAAMNTEAF
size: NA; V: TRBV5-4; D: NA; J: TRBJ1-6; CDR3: ASSPAGGVGSPLH
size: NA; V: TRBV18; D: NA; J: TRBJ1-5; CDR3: ASSPQAGAQGNQPQH
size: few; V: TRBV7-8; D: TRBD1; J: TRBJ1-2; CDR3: ASSLRTGDLYGYT
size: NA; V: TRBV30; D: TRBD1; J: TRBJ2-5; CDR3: AWSVYGTGGIGTQY
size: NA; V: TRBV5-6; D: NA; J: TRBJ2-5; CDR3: ASSFGSQETQY
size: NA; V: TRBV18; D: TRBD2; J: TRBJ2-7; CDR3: ASSPSSGNGFEQY
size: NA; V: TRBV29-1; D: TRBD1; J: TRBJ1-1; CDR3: SVGGQGEAF
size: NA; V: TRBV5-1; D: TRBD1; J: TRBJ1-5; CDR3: ASSLETGGNQPQH
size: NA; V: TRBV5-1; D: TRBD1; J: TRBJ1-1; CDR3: ASSFMDRGTEAF
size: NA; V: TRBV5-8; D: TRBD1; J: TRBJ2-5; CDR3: ASSSSRDRGRKTQY
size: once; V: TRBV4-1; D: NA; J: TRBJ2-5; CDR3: ASSQGTGLRETQY
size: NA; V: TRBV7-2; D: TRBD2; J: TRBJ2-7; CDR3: ASSLGLAAEQY
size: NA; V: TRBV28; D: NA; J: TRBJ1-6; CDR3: ATKMGLSYNSPLH
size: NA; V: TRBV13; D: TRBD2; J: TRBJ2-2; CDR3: ASKVRGLSNTGELF
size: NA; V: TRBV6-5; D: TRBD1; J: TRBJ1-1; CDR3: ASSGQGGATEAF
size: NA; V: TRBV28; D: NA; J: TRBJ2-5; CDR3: ASSLSGSRYQETQY
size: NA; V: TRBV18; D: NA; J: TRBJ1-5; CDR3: ASSPDQNLPQH
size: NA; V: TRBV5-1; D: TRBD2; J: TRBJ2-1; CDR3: ASSLAGGGAYNEQF
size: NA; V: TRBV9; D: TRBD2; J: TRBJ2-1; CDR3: ASSPGTSGGRNEQF
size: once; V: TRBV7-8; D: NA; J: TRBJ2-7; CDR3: ASSTRTARV
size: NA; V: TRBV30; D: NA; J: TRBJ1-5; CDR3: ATSTGSNQPQH
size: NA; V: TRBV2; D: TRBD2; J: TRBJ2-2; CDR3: ASRDRTSYGELF
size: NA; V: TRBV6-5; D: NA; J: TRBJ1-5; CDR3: ASSYFGIGSNQPQH
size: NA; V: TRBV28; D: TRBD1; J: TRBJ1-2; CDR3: ASSLDGQGLYGYT
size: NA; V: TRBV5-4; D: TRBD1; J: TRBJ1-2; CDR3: ASSPGTGDNYGYT
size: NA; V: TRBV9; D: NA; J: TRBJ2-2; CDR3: ASRQGRSSGELF
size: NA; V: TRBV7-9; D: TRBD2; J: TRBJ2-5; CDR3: ASSPSRGGQETQY
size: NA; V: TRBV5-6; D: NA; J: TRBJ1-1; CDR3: ASSDPSRYTEAF
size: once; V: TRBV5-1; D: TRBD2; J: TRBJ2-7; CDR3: ASHELAGVGEQY